Listed below are T cell receptor beta chains from one sample, sequenced in a study of cytomegalovirus exposure and HLA in healthy donors. Profiled with immunoSEQ multiplex PCR; TCRdb holds only in-frame clones, not every one. The sample gives approximately 150,000 clones, approximately 75% of which show up once; approximately 3.7% is in the top ten. The source material was PBMCs. The receptors come from a man in his thirties or forties in good health and CMV-seropositive. The CDR3 runs from the conserved cysteine through the conserved F or W. The D gene is left open where the match is weak. Not every row has a clone size; where given, it reads once, few, many or a size class.

size: NA; V: TRBV4-1; D: TRBD1; J: TRBJ2-2; DNA: TGCGCCAGCAGCCACCCGACAGGGGCGGGCGGGGAGCTGTTTTTT; CDR3: CASSHPTGAGGELFF
size: NA; V: TRBV5-6; D: TRBD2; J: TRBJ2-3; DNA: TGTGCCACCAATTGGGGTGGGGGGGGAGGCACAGATACGCAGTATTTT; CDR3: CATNWGGGGGTDTQYF
size: NA; V: TRBV10-3; D: NA; J: TRBJ1-3; DNA: TGTGCCATCATTGGGGGGGTAAATGGAAACACCATATATTTT; CDR3: CAIIGGVNGNTIYF
size: NA; V: TRBV27; D: TRBD1; J: TRBJ1-6; DNA: TGTGCCAGCAGCTCCGGGACAGGGACCCTCTCCGATAATTCACCCCTCCACTTT; CDR3: CASSSGTGTLSDNSPLHF
size: NA; V: TRBV7-3; D: TRBD1; J: TRBJ2-7; DNA: TGTGCCAGCAGCCCGACAGGGCCCTCGGACTACGAGCAGTACTTC; CDR3: CASSPTGPSDYEQYF
size: once; V: TRBV10-1; D: NA; J: TRBJ1-2; DNA: TGCGCCAGCAGTGGACAGCTTAACTATGGCTACACCTTC; CDR3: CASSGQLNYGYTF
size: NA; V: TRBV9; D: NA; J: TRBJ2-7; DNA: TGTGCCAGCAGCGTAGAGGCCCTAGTTGAAGAGCAGTACTTC; CDR3: CASSVEALVEEQYF
size: NA; V: TRBV10-3; D: TRBD1; J: TRBJ1-2; DNA: TGTGCCATCAGGGAACTTCCAGGGGGCTCCTATGGCTACACCTTC; CDR3: CAIRELPGGSYGYTF
size: NA; V: TRBV6-5; D: NA; J: TRBJ2-1; DNA: TGTGCCAGCAGTTACTCGGCCAATGAGCAGTTCTTC; CDR3: CASSYSANEQFF
size: NA; V: TRBV27; D: NA; J: TRBJ1-6; DNA: TGTGCCAGCAGGGAGCCGCGGAGGGATTTAGGTAATTCACCCCTCCACTTT; CDR3: CASREPRRDLGNSPLHF
size: NA; V: TRBV5-6; D: NA; J: TRBJ2-3; DNA: TGTGCCAGCAGCCGCGGAGGGGGCACAGATACGCAGTATTTT; CDR3: CASSRGGGTDTQYF
size: NA; V: TRBV6-5; D: NA; J: TRBJ2-7; DNA: TGTGCCAGCAGTTACTCCCTCGACAGTTCCTACGAGCAGTACTTC; CDR3: CASSYSLDSSYEQYF
size: NA; V: TRBV5-1; D: NA; J: TRBJ1-3; DNA: TGCGCCAGCAGCTTAGGAGGGGGAAACACCATATATTTT; CDR3: CASSLGGGNTIYF
size: NA; V: TRBV5-4; D: NA; J: TRBJ1-2; DNA: TGTGCCAGCAGCGAGGACAGCATCTATGGCTACACCTTC; CDR3: CASSEDSIYGYTF
size: NA; V: TRBV28; D: TRBD1; J: TRBJ2-7; DNA: TGTGCCAGCAGGGTACAGGGGGCATCCTACGAGCAGTACTTC; CDR3: CASRVQGASYEQYF
size: NA; V: TRBV7-6; D: TRBD1; J: TRBJ2-7; DNA: TGTGCCAGCAGCGGTGACCGGGACAGGGGGTTATACGAGCAGTACTTC; CDR3: CASSGDRDRGLYEQYF
size: NA; V: TRBV7-9; D: TRBD1; J: TRBJ1-2; DNA: TGTGCCAGCAGCCGACAGGGGGGCTACACCTTC; CDR3: CASSRQGGYTF
size: NA; V: TRBV6-6; D: NA; J: TRBJ1-4; DNA: TGTGCCAGCAGTTCCAGGCAGGGAGGTGAAAAACTGTTTTTT; CDR3: CASSSRQGGEKLFF
size: few; V: TRBV7-7; D: NA; J: TRBJ2-3; DNA: TGTGCCAGCAGCGGGGGGTTAAGAGATACGCAGTATTTT; CDR3: CASSGGLRDTQYF
size: NA; V: TRBV28; D: NA; J: TRBJ2-7; DNA: TGTGCCAGCAGCACCAACCCGGCCGGGTTGGCATACGAGCAGTACTTC; CDR3: CASSTNPAGLAYEQYF
size: few; V: TRBV4-1; D: TRBD1; J: TRBJ1-6; DNA: TGCGCCAGCAGCCAAAGTGCGGGACAGGGGGCGAGTTGGCGCCCATCACCCCTCCACTTT; CDR3: CASSQSAGQGASWRPSPLHF
size: NA; V: TRBV29-1; D: NA; J: TRBJ2-1; DNA: TGCAGCGTTGACCTACTTCTTAGTCCAACGGGTGAGCAGTTCTTC; CDR3: CSVDLLLSPTGEQFF
size: NA; V: TRBV7-9; D: NA; J: TRBJ2-2; DNA: TGTGCCAGCAGTCCGCTTGGGCGACAGCTGAACACCGGGGAGCTGTTTTTT; CDR3: CASSPLGRQLNTGELFF
size: NA; V: TRBV6-5; D: NA; J: TRBJ1-2; DNA: TGTGCCAGCAGTCCTTCCTTACAGGTTAACTATGGCTACACCTTC; CDR3: CASSPSLQVNYGYTF
size: NA; V: TRBV7-9; D: NA; J: TRBJ2-7; DNA: TGTGCCAGCAGCTTAGTTGGACAGGAGCAGTACTTC; CDR3: CASSLVGQEQYF
size: NA; V: TRBV28; D: NA; J: TRBJ2-7; DNA: TGTGCCAGCAGCGAGATCTACGAGCAGTACTTC; CDR3: CASSEIYEQYF
size: NA; V: TRBV5-1; D: TRBD1; J: TRBJ1-6; DNA: TGCGCCAGCAGCTACGGACAGGGGGACTCACCCCTCCACTTT; CDR3: CASSYGQGDSPLHF
size: NA; V: TRBV14; D: TRBD1; J: TRBJ2-7; DNA: TGTGCCAGCAGCCCCCTGGGACAGGTTACCTACGAGCAGTACTTC; CDR3: CASSPLGQVTYEQYF
size: NA; V: TRBV6-5; D: TRBD1; J: TRBJ1-3; DNA: TGTGCCAGCAGTTGGGGGGGACAGGGAGCTGGAAACACCATATATTTT; CDR3: CASSWGGQGAGNTIYF
size: few; V: TRBV2; D: TRBD1; J: TRBJ2-1; DNA: TGTGCCAGCAGGAGGGACAGGGCCAATGAGCAGTTCTTC; CDR3: CASRRDRANEQFF
size: NA; V: TRBV9; D: TRBD1; J: TRBJ2-6; DNA: TGTGCCAGCAGCGCTCGGGACAGTATCTCCTCTGGGGCCAACGTCCTGACTTTC; CDR3: CASSARDSISSGANVLTF
size: NA; V: TRBV19; D: NA; J: TRBJ1-1; DNA: TGTGCCAGTAGTATAAGGGGGAACACTGAAGCTTTCTTT; CDR3: CASSIRGNTEAFF
size: NA; V: TRBV27; D: NA; J: TRBJ1-6; DNA: TGTGCCAGCAGTGGACTCGGGGGGTCACCCCTCCACTTT; CDR3: CASSGLGGSPLHF
size: NA; V: TRBV7-3; D: NA; J: TRBJ2-2; DNA: TGTGCCAGCAGCTTAAACAGGGTGAACACCGGGGAGCTGTTTTTT; CDR3: CASSLNRVNTGELFF
size: once; V: TRBV28; D: NA; J: TRBJ2-7; DNA: TGTGCCAGCAGCCCCCTGAGGTTGACCTACGAGCAGTACTTC; CDR3: CASSPLRLTYEQYF
size: NA; V: TRBV30; D: TRBD2; J: TRBJ2-5; DNA: TGTGCCTGGAGTGGGGCTAGCGGGGTACAAGAGACCCAGTACTTC; CDR3: CAWSGASGVQETQYF
size: NA; V: TRBV7-9; D: NA; J: TRBJ2-7; DNA: TGTGCCAGCAGCTTAGGGGGGCCAGGGGAGAGAGAGCAGTACTTC; CDR3: CASSLGGPGEREQYF
size: NA; V: TRBV5-1; D: NA; J: TRBJ2-3; DNA: TGCGCCAGCAGCTTACAGGCTAGCACAGATACGCAGTATTTT; CDR3: CASSLQASTDTQYF
size: NA; V: TRBV4-1; D: NA; J: TRBJ1-4; DNA: TGCGCCAGCAGCGGAGCGTGGGAAAAACTGTTTTTT; CDR3: CASSGAWEKLFF
size: NA; V: TRBV4-1; D: TRBD2; J: TRBJ2-3; DNA: TGCGCCAGCAGCCAAGTTGGACTAGCGACAGATACGCAGTATTTT; CDR3: CASSQVGLATDTQYF
size: NA; V: TRBV9; D: NA; J: TRBJ1-2; DNA: TGTGCCAGCAGCGTAGTTCCAGGGTCGGATGGCTACACCTTC; CDR3: CASSVVPGSDGYTF
size: few; V: TRBV5-4; D: TRBD1; J: TRBJ1-2; DNA: TGTGCCAGCAGGACGGTGGGACAGCCAGTCTATGGCTACACCTTC; CDR3: CASRTVGQPVYGYTF
size: few; V: TRBV5-4; D: TRBD1; J: TRBJ2-4; DNA: TGTGCCAGCAGCTTGGAGGGGGCAAACATTCAGTACTTC; CDR3: CASSLEGANIQYF
size: NA; V: TRBV12-5; D: TRBD2; J: TRBJ2-2; DNA: TGTGCTAGTGGTTGGACTAGCGGGGGGGCGACCGGGGAGCTGTTTTTT; CDR3: CASGWTSGGATGELFF
size: few; V: TRBV25-1; D: NA; J: TRBJ1-3; DNA: TGTGCCAGCGGGTCAGGGCCCGGAAACACCATATATTTT; CDR3: CASGSGPGNTIYF
size: few; V: TRBV6-6; D: TRBD1; J: TRBJ1-1; DNA: TGTGCCAGCGGACAGGAGAACACTGAAGCTTTCTTT; CDR3: CASGQENTEAFF
size: NA; V: TRBV5-1; D: NA; J: TRBJ2-3; DNA: TGCGCCAGCAGCTTGGACAGGACGGATACGCAGTATTTT; CDR3: CASSLDRTDTQYF
size: NA; V: TRBV5-1; D: TRBD1; J: TRBJ1-2; DNA: TGCGCCAGCAGCGAGGGACAGAGATCCTATGGCTACACCTTC; CDR3: CASSEGQRSYGYTF
size: NA; V: TRBV2; D: TRBD1; J: TRBJ1-1; DNA: TGTGCCAGCAGGGGGACAGTCACGAACACTGAAGCTTTCTTT; CDR3: CASRGTVTNTEAFF
size: NA; V: TRBV14; D: NA; J: TRBJ2-7; DNA: TGTGCCAGCAGCCCCCAGGGTCCCTCCTACGAGCAGTACTTC; CDR3: CASSPQGPSYEQYF
size: NA; V: TRBV4-1; D: TRBD1; J: TRBJ2-7; DNA: TGCGCCAGCAGTAACACCGGGACAGGGAGGAACGAGCAGTACTTC; CDR3: CASSNTGTGRNEQYF
size: NA; V: TRBV5-1; D: TRBD1; J: TRBJ2-3; DNA: TGCGCCAGCAGCTTTGGACAGGACACAGATACGCAGTATTTT; CDR3: CASSFGQDTDTQYF
size: NA; V: TRBV2; D: NA; J: TRBJ1-5; DNA: TGTGCCAGCAGGGGGACTAGGAATCAGCCCCAGCATTTT; CDR3: CASRGTRNQPQHF
size: NA; V: TRBV2; D: NA; J: TRBJ2-5; DNA: TGTGCCACAGCAGGGTCAGCATGGACCCAGTACTTC; CDR3: CATAGSAWTQYF
size: NA; V: TRBV5-1; D: TRBD1; J: TRBJ2-7; DNA: TGCGCCAGCAGCTTGGTTTCCAGGGGGGAGCAGTACTTC; CDR3: CASSLVSRGEQYF